A selection of T cell receptor beta chains follows, all from one sample in a study of cytomegalovirus exposure and HLA in healthy donors. Clones were sequenced by immunoSEQ multiplex PCR, and TCRdb holds only the in-frame ones, with some missing. This sample has roughly 190,000 clones; roughly 81% occur once, and the top ten carry less than 4%. The source material was PBMCs. The receptors shown here come from a woman aged 25 to 45 in good health and CMV-seropositive. CDR3s include the opening cysteine and the closing phenylalanine or tryptophan. The D gene is left open where the match is weak. A clone size is listed for some rows: how often the clone was seen (once, few, many), or a class if it is expanded.

clone size: NA; J gene: TRBJ1-4; V gene: TRBV9; D gene: NA; CDR3 protein: CASSLGTSGEKLFF; CDR3 DNA: TGTGCCAGCAGCCTCGGGACTTCGGGTGAAAAACTGTTTTTT
clone size: NA; J gene: TRBJ2-2; V gene: TRBV5-4; D gene: TRBD2; CDR3 protein: CASSLVPAGDTGELFF; CDR3 DNA: TGTGCCAGCAGCTTGGTCCCCGCGGGGGACACCGGGGAGCTGTTTTTT
clone size: few; J gene: TRBJ1-3; V gene: TRBV6-1; D gene: TRBD1; CDR3 protein: CASSGTGGFGNTIYF; CDR3 DNA: TGTGCCAGCAGTGGGACAGGGGGCTTTGGAAACACCATATATTTT
clone size: few; J gene: TRBJ2-1; V gene: TRBV10-1; D gene: TRBD2; CDR3 protein: CASSDSGSTNEQFF; CDR3 DNA: TGCGCCAGCAGTGATAGCGGGAGTACAAATGAGCAGTTCTTC
clone size: NA; J gene: TRBJ2-7; V gene: TRBV6-1; D gene: TRBD2; CDR3 protein: CASSEAPLGRGGREREQYF; CDR3 DNA: TGTGCCAGCAGTGAAGCTCCCCTCGGTAGGGGCGGGAGAGAGCGTGAGCAGTACTTC
clone size: NA; J gene: TRBJ2-7; V gene: TRBV10-3; D gene: TRBD1; CDR3 protein: CAIHRTGTGEQYF; CDR3 DNA: TGTGCCATTCATCGGACAGGGACGGGGGAGCAGTACTTC
clone size: NA; J gene: TRBJ2-3; V gene: TRBV11-2; D gene: TRBD1; CDR3 protein: CASSSRTGPGSQYF; CDR3 DNA: TGTGCCAGCAGCTCCAGGACAGGTCCTGGGTCGCAGTATTTT
clone size: NA; J gene: TRBJ2-5; V gene: TRBV19; D gene: NA; CDR3 protein: CASSIRGSFQETQYF; CDR3 DNA: TGTGCCAGTAGTATTCGGGGGAGCTTCCAAGAGACCCAGTACTTC
clone size: NA; J gene: TRBJ2-1; V gene: TRBV27; D gene: TRBD2; CDR3 protein: CASSRLMAGVSSEQFF; CDR3 DNA: TGTGCCAGCAGTCGCCTCATGGCGGGAGTGTCTAGTGAGCAGTTCTTC
clone size: NA; J gene: TRBJ1-5; V gene: TRBV28; D gene: NA; CDR3 protein: CASSFPSGVRQPQHF; CDR3 DNA: TGTGCCAGCAGTTTCCCCTCAGGGGTTCGACAGCCCCAGCATTTT
clone size: few; J gene: TRBJ1-1; V gene: TRBV27; D gene: NA; CDR3 protein: CASSDYREAFF; CDR3 DNA: TGTGCCAGCAGTGATTACAGGGAAGCTTTCTTT
clone size: NA; J gene: TRBJ1-5; V gene: TRBV5-1; D gene: TRBD1; CDR3 protein: CASSLGTGGRNQPQHF; CDR3 DNA: TGCGCCAGCAGCCTAGGGACAGGGGGTCGCAATCAGCCCCAGCATTTT
clone size: few; J gene: TRBJ2-3; V gene: TRBV19; D gene: NA; CDR3 protein: CASSSLVGDTQYF; CDR3 DNA: TGTGCCAGTAGTTCTCTCGTCGGTGATACGCAGTATTTT
clone size: NA; J gene: TRBJ2-7; V gene: TRBV16; D gene: NA; CDR3 protein: CASSQVVGYEQYF; CDR3 DNA: TGTGCCAGCAGCCAAGTCGTCGGCTACGAGCAGTACTTC
clone size: NA; J gene: TRBJ1-3; V gene: TRBV19; D gene: NA; CDR3 protein: CASSAAFGNTIYF; CDR3 DNA: TGTGCCAGTTCAGCGGCGTTTGGAAACACCATATATTTT
clone size: NA; J gene: TRBJ2-1; V gene: TRBV10-2; D gene: TRBD2; CDR3 protein: CATGTTFNEQFF; CDR3 DNA: TGCGCCACCGGGACTACCTTCAATGAGCAGTTCTTC
clone size: NA; J gene: TRBJ1-6; V gene: TRBV7-2; D gene: NA; CDR3 protein: CASSFSTDVYSPLHF; CDR3 DNA: TGTGCCAGCAGCTTTTCTACAGACGTTTACTCACCCCTCCACTTT
clone size: few; J gene: TRBJ2-1; V gene: TRBV4-1; D gene: NA; CDR3 protein: CASSFRNEQFF; CDR3 DNA: TGCGCCAGCAGCTTTAGAAATGAGCAGTTCTTC
clone size: NA; J gene: TRBJ2-2; V gene: TRBV18; D gene: NA; CDR3 protein: CASSPTLTGELFF; CDR3 DNA: TGTGCCAGCTCACCTACTCTCACCGGGGAGCTGTTTTTT
clone size: NA; J gene: TRBJ2-7; V gene: TRBV7-2; D gene: NA; CDR3 protein: CASSLISYEQYF; CDR3 DNA: TGTGCCAGCAGCTTAATCAGTTACGAGCAGTACTTC
clone size: NA; J gene: TRBJ2-1; V gene: TRBV28; D gene: TRBD2; CDR3 protein: CASSPRTSGAYNEQFF; CDR3 DNA: TGTGCCAGCAGTCCGCGGACTAGCGGGGCTTACAATGAGCAGTTCTTC
clone size: few; J gene: TRBJ1-1; V gene: TRBV6-1; D gene: NA; CDR3 protein: CASSEVRGSTEAFF; CDR3 DNA: TGTGCCAGCAGTGAGGTTCGGGGGAGCACTGAAGCTTTCTTT
clone size: NA; J gene: TRBJ1-5; V gene: TRBV4-1; D gene: NA; CDR3 protein: CASSHPQGRGNQPQHF; CDR3 DNA: TGCGCCAGCAGCCATCCACAGGGAAGGGGAAATCAGCCCCAGCATTTT
clone size: NA; J gene: TRBJ1-3; V gene: TRBV4-1; D gene: TRBD1; CDR3 protein: CASSQPDRGYSGNTIYF; CDR3 DNA: TGCGCCAGCAGCCAACCAGACAGGGGGTACTCTGGAAACACCATATATTTT
clone size: NA; J gene: TRBJ2-5; V gene: TRBV28; D gene: NA; CDR3 protein: CASSLQYQETQYF; CDR3 DNA: TGTGCCAGCAGTTTACAGTACCAAGAGACCCAGTACTTC
clone size: NA; J gene: TRBJ2-7; V gene: TRBV7-9; D gene: TRBD1; CDR3 protein: CASSFDRGAYEQYF; CDR3 DNA: TGTGCCAGCAGCTTCGACAGGGGAGCTTACGAGCAGTACTTC
clone size: few; J gene: TRBJ1-5; V gene: TRBV28; D gene: NA; CDR3 protein: CASRPFGGTQPQHF; CDR3 DNA: TGTGCCAGCAGGCCCTTTGGGGGCACTCAGCCCCAGCATTTT
clone size: NA; J gene: TRBJ2-7; V gene: TRBV5-1; D gene: NA; CDR3 protein: CASSLAGNSYEQYF; CDR3 DNA: TGCGCCAGCAGCCTCGCAGGCAACTCCTACGAGCAGTACTTC
clone size: NA; J gene: TRBJ2-7; V gene: TRBV6-6; D gene: TRBD1; CDR3 protein: CASSEAGTAAYEQYF; CDR3 DNA: TGTGCCAGCAGCGAGGCCGGGACAGCCGCCTACGAGCAGTACTTC
clone size: NA; J gene: TRBJ2-7; V gene: TRBV4-2; D gene: NA; CDR3 protein: CASSQEIAERVYEQYF; CDR3 DNA: TGTGCCAGCAGCCAAGAGATAGCGGAGCGGGTATACGAGCAGTACTTC
clone size: once; J gene: TRBJ2-5; V gene: TRBV7-2; D gene: TRBD1; CDR3 protein: CASSLSSGQGAETQYF; CDR3 DNA: TGTGCCAGCAGCTTATCCTCGGGACAGGGGGCGGAGACCCAGTACTTC
clone size: few; J gene: TRBJ1-1; V gene: TRBV4-1; D gene: TRBD1; CDR3 protein: CASSLGTGRTEAFF; CDR3 DNA: TGCGCCAGCAGCCTCGGGACAGGGCGGACTGAAGCTTTCTTT
clone size: few; J gene: TRBJ1-2; V gene: TRBV27; D gene: TRBD1; CDR3 protein: CASRRDRGYGYTF; CDR3 DNA: TGTGCCAGCAGGAGGGACAGGGGCTATGGCTACACCTTC
clone size: NA; J gene: TRBJ2-7; V gene: TRBV5-1; D gene: NA; CDR3 protein: CASRPWATTDEQYF; CDR3 DNA: TGCGCCAGCCGGCCCTGGGCCACGACCGACGAGCAGTACTTC
clone size: once; J gene: TRBJ1-1; V gene: TRBV27; D gene: NA; CDR3 protein: CASSPRSGMNTEAFF; CDR3 DNA: TGTGCCAGCAGCCCTAGATCTGGAATGAACACTGAAGCTTTCTTT
clone size: NA; J gene: TRBJ1-3; V gene: TRBV28; D gene: TRBD1; CDR3 protein: CASKPPGGSGNTIYF; CDR3 DNA: TGTGCCAGCAAGCCTCCAGGGGGTTCCGGAAACACCATATATTTT
clone size: few; J gene: TRBJ1-5; V gene: TRBV19; D gene: NA; CDR3 protein: CASSIGGSSNQPQHF; CDR3 DNA: TGTGCCAGTAGTATAGGGGGCAGTAGCAATCAGCCCCAGCATTTT
clone size: few; J gene: TRBJ2-3; V gene: TRBV14; D gene: NA; CDR3 protein: CASSPARASTDTQYF; CDR3 DNA: TGTGCCAGCAGCCCAGCGCGGGCTAGCACAGATACGCAGTATTTT
clone size: NA; J gene: TRBJ2-7; V gene: TRBV7-2; D gene: NA; CDR3 protein: CASRGSVREHEQYF; CDR3 DNA: TGTGCCAGCAGGGGATCGGTGCGGGAACACGAGCAGTACTTC
clone size: NA; J gene: TRBJ2-2; V gene: TRBV10-1; D gene: NA; CDR3 protein: CASSSETGELFF; CDR3 DNA: TGCGCCAGCAGTAGCGAAACCGGGGAGCTGTTTTTT
clone size: NA; J gene: TRBJ1-1; V gene: TRBV5-6; D gene: NA; CDR3 protein: CASSLGRNTEAFF; CDR3 DNA: TGTGCCAGCAGCTTGGGGAGGAACACTGAAGCTTTCTTT
clone size: NA; J gene: TRBJ2-5; V gene: TRBV11-2; D gene: TRBD1; CDR3 protein: CASSPGTGGEGGQETQYF; CDR3 DNA: TGTGCCAGCAGCCCCGGGACAGGGGGCGAAGGGGGGCAAGAGACCCAGTACTTC
clone size: NA; J gene: TRBJ1-5; V gene: TRBV18; D gene: NA; CDR3 protein: CASSPSANQPQHF; CDR3 DNA: TGTGCCAGCTCACCCAGCGCTAATCAGCCCCAGCATTTT
clone size: NA; J gene: TRBJ1-1; V gene: TRBV14; D gene: NA; CDR3 protein: CASSPLTGYDTEAFF; CDR3 DNA: TGTGCCAGCAGCCCCCTCACAGGTTACGACACTGAAGCTTTCTTT
clone size: NA; J gene: TRBJ2-3; V gene: TRBV28; D gene: TRBD2; CDR3 protein: CASSYPPRGLAGGPAADTQYF; CDR3 DNA: TGTGCCAGCAGCTACCCCCCCCGGGGACTAGCGGGAGGGCCAGCGGCAGATACGCAGTATTTT
clone size: NA; J gene: TRBJ2-1; V gene: TRBV11-2; D gene: NA; CDR3 protein: CASSLDSSDAYNEQFF; CDR3 DNA: TGTGCCAGCAGCTTAGATAGTAGCGACGCCTACAATGAGCAGTTCTTC
clone size: NA; J gene: TRBJ2-7; V gene: TRBV6-5; D gene: NA; CDR3 protein: CASTAANPYEQYF; CDR3 DNA: TGTGCCAGCACCGCGGCAAACCCCTACGAGCAGTACTTC
clone size: NA; J gene: TRBJ2-7; V gene: TRBV29-1; D gene: TRBD2; CDR3 protein: CSVRGSGSSYEQYF; CDR3 DNA: TGCAGCGTTCGGGGTAGCGGGAGTTCGTACGAGCAGTACTTC
clone size: NA; J gene: TRBJ2-7; V gene: TRBV11-2; D gene: TRBD2; CDR3 protein: CASSSHSGTSGYEQYF; CDR3 DNA: TGTGCCAGCAGCAGTCACTCAGGGACTAGCGGTTACGAGCAGTACTTC
clone size: few; J gene: TRBJ2-7; V gene: TRBV27; D gene: TRBD1; CDR3 protein: CASSSTGGVYEQYF; CDR3 DNA: TGTGCCAGCAGTTCCACAGGGGGCGTCTACGAGCAGTACTTC
clone size: NA; J gene: TRBJ1-1; V gene: TRBV19; D gene: TRBD1; CDR3 protein: CASSITGTAHLTLFDTEAFF; CDR3 DNA: TGTGCCAGTAGTATTACCGGGACAGCCCACTTGACTCTATTTGACACTGAAGCTTTCTTT
clone size: NA; J gene: TRBJ2-1; V gene: TRBV5-1; D gene: TRBD2; CDR3 protein: CASSLGAGGDNEQFF; CDR3 DNA: TGCGCCAGCAGCTTGGGGGCGGGAGGTGACAATGAGCAGTTCTTC
clone size: NA; J gene: TRBJ2-1; V gene: TRBV11-2; D gene: TRBD2; CDR3 protein: CASSLAGRAANEQFF; CDR3 DNA: TGTGCCAGCAGCTTAGCCGGGAGGGCCGCCAATGAGCAGTTCTTC